This T cell receptor beta chain comes out of a study of persistence of HIV-infected CD4 T cells. Background on the study: A median of around 8 years of suppressive ART preceded sampling.

Sequencing used immunoSEQ version 4 in survey mode. The data were produced by immunoSEQ multiplex PCR, yet TCRdb's version contains in-frame clones alone and is incomplete. The sample has 37,000 or so clones; over 80% are singletons. Lysates of CMV-infected fibroblasts at 9.5 to 10 ug/mL stimulated these cells. CD40L/CD69 double-negative CD45RO-high memory CD4+ T cells were collected. Of note for this clone: Its antigen is still unknown.

Looked up from germline, CDR1 is SGHTA and CDR2 is FQGNSA. Between the trimmed V and J ends, which lost 4 bases and 2 bases, there was a span of 9 bases. The CDR3 totals 15 residues. The chain employs TRBV7-2 and TRBJ1-6; D gene unclear. Sequences were derived from CD4+ T cells sorted from PBMCs after approximately 20-hour stimulation, sampled from a patient who received antiretroviral therapy. The receptor was derived from an adult man with HIV who was CMV-seropositive. As DNA, the CDR3 is TGTGCCAGCAGCTCGTCGGCACCCTATAATTCACCCCTCCACTTT. This translates into CASSSSAPYNSPLHF.